Below are 22 T cell receptor beta chains sequenced from a single sample in a study of shared T cell receptors in the human thymus. Profiling relied on immunoSEQ multiplex PCR, and the TCRdb table lists in-frame clones only, not all of them. The sample yields 630,000 or so clones, over 75% seen once. The sample was also reused in another study, on human thymus T cells.

Sequencing was done on a sample of thymocytes. The source is a boy under two years old with a congenital heart defect.

This chain links TRBV9 with TRBJ1-2; D possibly corresponds to TRBD1 (6 bases). Germline V lookup: CDR1 SGDLS, CDR2 YYNGEE. The CDR3 is made up of 14 amino acids. The V and J ends lost 3 bases and 2 bases respectively, with 11 bases between them. CDR3 coding DNA: TGTGCCAGCAGCGACGGTGGACAGAACTATGGCTACACCTTC. As protein: CASSDGGQNYGYTF.

The J gene is TRBJ2-3, the V gene TRBV13, with 7 bases that match TRBD2. This CDR3 comprises 14 residues. Germline V gene data show CDR1 as PRHDT and CDR2 as FYEKMQ (reference sequence). The ends lost 3 bases at V and 2 bases at J; junction bases unmatched: 2. This CDR3 is CASSLRGFTDTQYF. The CDR3 nucleotides read TGTGCCAGCAGCTTGCGGGGGTTCACAGATACGCAGTATTTT.

The V gene is TRBV9, the J gene TRBJ1-3; D is uncertain. Trimming cost V 3 bases and J 8 bases, with 18 bases left between them. CDR1 SGDLS and CDR2 YYNGEE come from the germline V gene. The CDR3 is 15 residues long. The CDR3 DNA reads as TGTGCCAGCAGCGCTCGATCCCTTCGGGGAGACACCATATATTTT. Its translation: CASSARSLRGDTIYF.

The chain has TRBV4-2 and TRBJ2-2, with no clear D. Looked up from germline, CDR1 is LGHNA and CDR2 is YNFKEQ. V was cut by 4 bases and J by 1 base, with 7 bases left in between. The CDR3 sequence is 14 residues long. The CDR3 protein is CASSRPGNTGELFF. The CDR3 DNA follows: TGTGCCAGCAGCCGGCCGGGGAACACCGGGGAGCTGTTTTTT.

This clone was seen a handful of times. This rearrangement joins TRBV28 to TRBJ2-7; D unclear. The germline gives CDR1 MDHEN, CDR2 SYDVKM. This CDR3 spans 12 amino acids. V was shortened by 5 bases and J by 8 bases, with 13 bases between the two germline ends. The CDR3 protein is CASSRVRPKQYF. CDR3 coding DNA: TGTGCCAGCAGTCGAGTCCGCCCAAAGCAGTACTTC.

J is TRBJ2-2 and V is TRBV15; 7 bases map to TRBD1. The CDR3 runs 16 residues. Germline V gene sequence: CDR1 LNHNV, CDR2 YYDKDF (reference sequence). The V segment lost 3 bases and the J segment 5 bases; nucleotides outside the gene matches: 9. The CDR3 DNA sequence: TGTGCCACCAGCAGGGATAGACAGGGACCTACCGGGGAGCTGTTTTTT. Translating gives CATSRDRQGPTGELFF.

This chain joins TRBV6-6 and TRBJ1-2, with D tentatively TRBD1 (6 bases). V lost 0 bases and J lost 4, with 15 bases in between. The CDR3 length is 16 residues. Germline CDR1 reads MNHNY; CDR2 reads SVGAGI (reference sequence). The CDR3 DNA follows: TGTGCCAGCAGTTACTCTTCGGGGCAGGGGAGCTATGGCTACACCTTC. It translates to CASSYSSGQGSYGYTF.

This sequence joins TRBV7-9 and TRBJ1-2; D possibly corresponds to TRBD1 (5 bases). The CDR3 has 16 residues. V lost 5 bases and J 6 bases, leaving 22 bases between the germline ends. CDR1 and CDR2 (germline): SEHNR, FQNEAQ (reference sequence). The CDR3 DNA sequence: TGTGCCAGCAGCCCCCCGCCCCCGACAGTACAGGATGGCTACACCTTC. This codes for CASSPPPPTVQDGYTF.

J is TRBJ1-5 and V is TRBV7-6; the D gene is possibly TRBD1 (6 bases). The CDR3 is 16 residues long. CDR1 and CDR2 from the germline V gene are SGHVS and FNYEAQ. With 2 bases removed from V and 2 bases from J, the gap between germline ends came to 13 bases. CDR3 in amino acids: CASSLSGAGGNQPQHF. CDR3 nucleotide sequence: TGTGCCAGCAGCTTATCAGGCGCAGGGGGCAATCAGCCCCAGCATTTT. The full variable domain, completed using reference TRBV7-6 and TRBJ1-5, is GAGVSQSPRYKVTKRGQDVALRCDPISGHVSLYWYRQALGQGPEFLTYFNYEAQQDKSGLPNDRFSAERPEGSISTLTIQRTEQRDSAMYRCASSLSGAGGNQPQHFGDGTRLSIL.

This clone was picked up one time. The rearrangement joins TRBV7-2 to TRBJ2-5; 8 bases agree with TRBD1. Germline V lookup: CDR1 SGHTA, CDR2 FQGNSA. There are 15 residues in the CDR3. V gave up 4 bases and J gave up 4 bases; unmatched junction bases: 8. Here the CDR3 reads CASSCGQGGLETQYF. The CDR3 coding sequence is TGTGCCAGCAGCTGCGGACAGGGTGGGCTAGAGACCCAGTACTTC. Full variable domain (remainder filled in from reference TRBV7-2 and TRBJ2-5): GAGVSQSPSNKVTEKGKDVELRCDPISGHTALYWYRQSLGQGLEFLIYFQGNSAPDKSGLPSDRFSAERTGGSVSTLTIQRTQQEDSAVYLCASSCGQGGLETQYFGPGTRLLVL.

The chain is built from TRBV7-9 and TRBJ1-5, with D possibly matching TRBD1 (5 bases). Germline values: CDR1 SEHNR, CDR2 FQNEAQ (reference sequence). V was clipped by 5 bases and J by 7 bases, with 18 bases between them. The CDR3 totals 15 residues. The CDR3 sequence: CASSPHGEGWQPQHF. The CDR3 coding sequence is TGTGCCAGCAGCCCTCATGGGGAGGGGTGGCAGCCCCAGCATTTT.

Written as DNA, the CDR3 is TGTGCCAGCAGCATTAGAAACACGGGACACAATTCACCCCTCCACTTT. Residues: CASSIRNTGHNSPLHF. The rearrangement uses TRBV21-1 and TRBJ1-6; no check of the table's D call, TRBD1, against the DNA was made. TRBV21-1 is marked as a pseudogene. This CDR3 is 16 amino acids long.

This chain uses TRBV28 with TRBJ2-2; TRBD1 aligns across 9 bases. The CDR3 spans 16 residues. Germline V CDR1 and CDR2: MDHEN, SYDVKM. J lost 5 bases, V lost 2 bases, and 6 bases had no gene match. In DNA form, the CDR3 reads TGTGCCAGCAGTTTAAATGGACAGGGGAAAACCGGGGAGCTGTTTTTT. Protein sequence: CASSLNGQGKTGELFF.

This clone has a single count. The rearrangement joins TRBV7-9 to TRBJ2-2; tentative D call: TRBD2 (5 bases). With 7 bases removed from V and 7 bases from J, the gap between germline ends came to 13 bases. Germline-derived CDR1 and CDR2 are SEHNR and FQNEAQ (reference sequence). The CDR3 spans 13 residues. This chain's CDR3 is CASTRTDFGELFF. The CDR3 bases are TGTGCCAGCACGAGGACTGATTTCGGGGAGCTGTTTTTT.

The chain is built from TRBV7-9 and TRBJ1-2, with TRBD1 matching 11 bases. V was pared by 5 bases and J by 8 bases, with 7 bases of the junction left unmatched. Germline V CDR1 and CDR2: SEHNR, FQNEAQ (reference sequence). CDR3 length: 14 residues. CDR3 amino acids: CASSPGQGAGGYTF. The CDR3 DNA sequence: TGTGCCAGCAGCCCCGGACAGGGGGCGGGCGGCTACACCTTC.

V and J are TRBV5-1 and TRBJ2-1; 8 nucleotides agree with TRBD1. The trim removed 5 bases at V and 4 bases at J, leaving 8 bases unmatched. This CDR3 spans 15 amino acids. Germline CDR1 SGHRS, CDR2 YFSETQ. CDR3 sequence: CASRTTGGVYNEQFF. CDR3 nucleotides: TGCGCCAGCAGAACCACAGGGGGAGTTTACAATGAGCAGTTCTTC.

The chain uses TRBV9 and TRBJ2-3, with TRBD2 identical over 12 bases. The germline gives CDR1 SGDLS, CDR2 YYNGEE. With V trimmed by 4 bases and J by 4 bases, 10 bases remained unmatched. CDR3 length: 17 amino acids. The CDR3 nucleotides are TGTGCCAGCAGCCCACCCAGGCTAGCGGGAGGGCCAGATACGCAGTATTTT. Amino acids: CASSPPRLAGGPDTQYF.

The chain links TRBV27 to TRBJ1-2; TRBD1 agrees at 9 bases. The CDR3 contains 15 residues. Germline V gives CDR1 MNHEY, CDR2 SMNVEV (reference sequence). V lost 0 bases to trimming and J lost 8 bases; unmatched junction nucleotides: 7. This CDR3 is CASSLSETGGWGYTF. The CDR3 bases are TGTGCCAGCAGTTTATCTGAGACAGGGGGATGGGGCTACACCTTC.

This clone was detected only once. The chain carries TRBV28 and TRBJ1-4, with D unresolved. Deletions cut 5 bases from V and 0 bases from J, with 10 bases between. CDR1 and CDR2 from the germline V gene are MDHEN and SYDVKM. CDR3 size: 15 residues. The CDR3 nucleotides read TGTGCCAGCAGTCCCAGCAGGCCAACTAATGAAAAACTGTTTTTT. Translation: CASSPSRPTNEKLFF.

J is TRBJ2-7 and V is TRBV28; possibly TRBD1 for D (6 bases). The V end was cut by 6 bases, the J end by 2 bases, with 11 bases between. This CDR3 comprises 13 residues. Germline loops: CDR1 MDHEN, CDR2 SYDVKM. The CDR3 sequence: CASSPRQAYEQYF. For the CDR3, the DNA is TGTGCCAGCAGCCCGCGACAGGCCTACGAGCAGTACTTC.

CDR3 sequence (DNA): TGTGCCAGCAGTTACGACAGGAAATATGGCTACACCTTC. Translated: CASSYDRKYGYTF. The gene calls are TRBV6-5 and TRBJ1-2; D perhaps matches TRBD1 (6 bases). The CDR3 is 13 amino acids. The V end was cut by 2 bases, the J end by 5 bases, with 9 bases between. CDR1 and CDR2 (germline): MNHEY, SVGAGI.

This clone was observed a single time. V and J are TRBV7-9 and TRBJ2-1; D is possibly TRBD2 (6 bases). V was cut by 2 bases and J by 0 bases, with 11 bases left in between. From germline, CDR1 is SEHNR and CDR2 FQNEAQ (reference sequence). The CDR3 runs 16 residues. The CDR3 sequence is CASSLPGEFSYNEQFF. The CDR3 bases are TGTGCCAGCAGCTTACCGGGAGAGTTCTCCTACAATGAGCAGTTCTTC.